This entry lists 23 T cell receptor beta chains sequenced from one sample in a study of blood T cell repertoires in COVID-19. Method: immunoSEQ multiplex PCR; TCRdb's copy keeps in-frame clones and lacks some. This table has fewer than 300,000 clones, 85% to 90% appearing once. Sequenced material: peripheral blood. Source of these receptors: a woman aged 45-65 years with COVID-19, enrolled during active disease.

The chain combines TRBV15 with TRBJ1-5; D is undetermined. Germline assignment: CDR1 LNHNV and CDR2 YYDKDF (reference sequence). V lost 0 bases and J 1 base, leaving 4 bases between the germline ends. The CDR3 spans 14 residues. This CDR3 reads CATSRDRSNQPQHF. CDR3 DNA sequence: TGTGCCACCAGCAGAGACAGAAGCAATCAGCCCCAGCATTTT.

This clone was picked up a small number of times. The genes are TRBV18 and TRBJ2-3, with D possibly TRBD2 on 5 matching bases. The CDR3 length is 13 residues. Germline V gene lookup returns CDR1 KGHSH and CDR2 LQKENI. V was clipped by 3 bases and J by 6 bases, with 10 bases between them. In DNA, the CDR3 is TGTGCCAGCTCACCTCCCACTAGGGATACGCAGTATTTT. Its translation is CASSPPTRDTQYF.

This clone showed up just a few times. The chain recombines TRBV2 with TRBJ1-1; D gene unclear. Trimming removed 4 bases at V and 2 bases at J, with 5 bases between. The CDR3 spans 12 residues. CDR1 and CDR2 (germline): SNHLY, FYNNEI. The CDR3 sequence is CASSVRNTEAFF. The CDR3 DNA reads as TGTGCCAGCAGTGTGCGAAACACTGAAGCTTTCTTT.

The V gene is TRBV5-5, the J gene TRBJ1-2; no clear D gene. V lost 6 bases and J 3 bases, leaving 15 bases between the germline ends. The germline CDR1 and CDR2 sequences are SGHKS and YYEKEE (reference sequence). The CDR3 is 14 residues long. This CDR3 reads CASNPTATDYGYTF. The DNA of the CDR3 is TGTGCCAGCAACCCTACCGCCACAGACTATGGCTACACCTTC.

The gene calls are TRBV6-1 and TRBJ2-3; no clear D gene. Germline assignment: CDR1 MNHNS and CDR2 SASEGT. With 3 bases removed from V and 4 bases from J, the gap between germline ends came to 8 bases. The CDR3 extends over 13 amino acids. In DNA form, the CDR3 reads TGTGCCAGCAGTGATCGCGGCGCAGATACGCAGTATTTT. Translation: CASSDRGADTQYF.

The rearrangement links TRBV18 to TRBJ2-5; D unresolved. This CDR3 contains 17 residues. Germline V gives CDR1 KGHSH, CDR2 LQKENI. The germline V and J ends were trimmed by 2 bases and 5 bases, with 21 bases remaining between them. The CDR3 here is CASSPSTELRSRETQYF. The DNA for the CDR3 is TGTGCCAGCTCACCATCAACAGAGTTACGTTCCCGGGAGACCCAGTACTTC.

This chain links TRBV5-1 with TRBJ2-6; 7 nucleotides align to TRBD1. J lost 2 bases, V lost 0 bases, and 2 bases had no gene match. Germline V gene data show CDR1 as SGHRS and CDR2 as YFSETQ. This CDR3 has 16 residues. CDR3 bases: TGCGCCAGCAGCTTGGATGACAGGGCTGGGGCCAACGTCCTGACTTTC. Protein sequence: CASSLDDRAGANVLTF.

V usage is TRBV5-6 and J usage is TRBJ2-7; 8 bases are shared with TRBD1. J lost 5 bases, V lost 6 bases, and 7 bases had no gene match. CDR1 and CDR2 (germline): SGHDT, YYEEEE. The CDR3 extends over 13 amino acids. The CDR3 is CASTRTGLDEQYF. DNA for the CDR3: TGTGCCAGCACCCGGACAGGGTTGGACGAGCAGTACTTC.

This chain links TRBV10-3 with TRBJ2-1; 8 bases fit TRBD2. Germline loops: CDR1 ENHRY, CDR2 SYGVKD. J lost 5 bases, V lost 5 bases, and 8 bases had no gene match. This CDR3 region has 15 residues. The CDR3 is CAISPGLEVNNEQFF. CDR3 DNA sequence: TGTGCCATCAGTCCGGGACTAGAGGTTAACAATGAGCAGTTCTTC.

CDR3 nucleotides: TGTGCCAGCAGTTTATCCCTGGCGGGCGGGAGGACAGATACGCAGTATTTT. As protein: CASSLSLAGGRTDTQYF. The V and J genes are TRBV27 and TRBJ2-3; TRBD2 matches at 8 bases. CDR3 length: 17 amino acids. Losses at the gene ends were 0 bases for V and 3 bases for J; bases not matched to a gene: 8. Germline V CDR1 and CDR2: MNHEY, SMNVEV (reference sequence).

The V call is TRBV7-2, the J call TRBJ1-1; D is undetermined. CDR1 and CDR2 from the germline V gene are SGHTA and FQGNSA. The CDR3 is 13 amino acids. V gave up 7 bases and J gave up 6 bases, with 15 bases separating them. Here the CDR3 DNA reads TGTGCCAGCAACCCTTTACGGGGAGCTGAAGCTTTCTTT. It yields the protein CASNPLRGAEAFF.

This clone appeared a single time. As DNA, the CDR3 is TGTGCCAAAAGGGGACAGGGAGGAGGAAACACCATATATTTT. Amino acid sequence: CAKRGQGGGNTIYF. The V and J genes are TRBV19 and TRBJ1-3, with TRBD1 identical over 9 bases. This CDR3 contains 14 residues. J gave up 4 bases and V 10 bases, and 8 bases lay outside the gene matches. Germline V gives CDR1 LNHDA, CDR2 SQIVND (reference sequence). Using reference TRBV19 and TRBJ1-3 for the parts outside the CDR3, the full variable domain is DGGITQSPKYLFRKEGQNVTLSCEQNLNHDAMYWYRQDPGQGLRLIYYSQIVNDFQKGDIAEGYSVSREKKESFPLTVTSAQKNPTAFYLCAKRGQGGGNTIYFGEGSWLTVV.

The chain links TRBV3-1 (or the pseudogene TRBV3-2) to TRBJ2-1, with 8 bases aligning to TRBD2. The germline gives CDR1 LGHDT, CDR2 YNNKEL (reference sequence). This CDR3 comprises 16 residues. J lost 3 bases, V lost 3 bases, and 7 bases had no gene match. The CDR3 region is CASSHGTGGSYNEQFF. The CDR3, as DNA: TGTGCCAGCAGCCACGGGACGGGAGGGAGCTACAATGAGCAGTTCTTC.

V and J are TRBV18 and TRBJ2-7; D is ambiguous. The CDR3 extends over 13 amino acids. Trimming took 2 bases from V and 7 from J, leaving 12 bases between them. Per germline, CDR1 KGHSH and CDR2 LQKENI. The CDR3 nucleotides read TGTGCCAGCTCACCAACGGGTTTTGGGGAGCAGTACTTC. It encodes CASSPTGFGEQYF.

This chain connects TRBV29-1 to TRBJ2-3; D may be TRBD1 (5 bases). From germline, CDR1 is SQVTM and CDR2 ANQGSEA. This CDR3 has 15 amino acids. With 1 base removed from V and 4 bases from J, the gap between germline ends came to 15 bases. In DNA, the CDR3 is TGCAGCGTTGAAGGTAGTACAGGAAGCGCAGATACGCAGTATTTT. The encoded protein is CSVEGSTGSADTQYF.

V gene TRBV6-5 combines with J gene TRBJ1-2, with D tentatively TRBD1 (6 bases). The CDR3 contains 14 residues. V was pared by 6 bases and J by 7 bases, with 18 bases between. The germline CDR1 and CDR2 sequences are MNHEY and SVGAGI. The chain's CDR3 is CASSQLQGWGGYTF. In DNA, the CDR3 is TGTGCCAGCAGCCAGCTACAGGGTTGGGGTGGCTACACCTTC.

The chain has TRBV5-1 and TRBJ1-1; perhaps TRBD1 as D (5 bases). V was cut by 1 base and J by 0 bases, with 13 bases left in between. This CDR3 region has 16 residues. Germline V gives CDR1 SGHRS, CDR2 YFSETQ. The chain's CDR3 is CASSLPPRDLNTEAFF. The CDR3 DNA reads as TGCGCCAGCAGCTTGCCACCGAGGGACTTGAACACTGAAGCTTTCTTT.

This sequence joins TRBV7-9 and TRBJ1-2; 10 nucleotides match TRBD1. Trimming cost V 4 bases and J 7 bases; bases outside gene matches: 12. CDR1 and CDR2 (germline): SEHNR, FQNEAQ (reference sequence). The CDR3 extends over 16 amino acids. This CDR3 is CASSSGTGDLVSGYTF. In DNA, the CDR3 is TGTGCCAGCAGCTCCGGGACAGGGGATTTAGTGAGTGGCTACACCTTC. Drawing the rest from reference TRBV7-9 and TRBJ1-2, the complete variable domain is DTGVSQNPRHKITKRGQNVTFRCDPISEHNRLYWYRQTLGQGPEFLTYFQNEAQLEKSRLLSDRFSAERPKGSFSTLEIQRTEQGDSAMYLCASSSGTGDLVSGYTFGSGTRLTVV.

This chain's CDR3 is CASSLRGDPNYGYTF. The CDR3 nucleotides read TGTGCCAGCAGCTTAAGAGGAGATCCTAACTATGGCTACACCTTC. V and J are TRBV7-9 and TRBJ1-2; D unresolved. This CDR3 has 15 amino acids. V was cut by 2 bases and J by 0 bases, with 10 bases left in between. Germline CDR1 SEHNR, CDR2 FQNEAQ (reference sequence).

The chain employs TRBV6-2 or TRBV6-3 and TRBJ2-7; 9 bases line up with TRBD2. The germline CDR1 and CDR2 sequences are MNHEY and SVGEGT. The CDR3 is 19 residues long. V shed 3 bases, J shed 2 bases, and the junction held 17 bases outside the gene matches. The chain's CDR3 is CASSYPIQGLAGKAYEQYF. The CDR3 DNA reads TGTGCCAGCAGTTATCCGATCCAGGGGCTAGCGGGAAAAGCCTACGAGCAGTACTTC.

The chain uses TRBV6-5 and TRBJ2-1, with D tentatively TRBD2 (6 bases). Deletions cut 1 base from V and 2 bases from J, with 9 bases between. The CDR3 extends over 15 amino acids. Germline CDR1 and CDR2: MNHEY and SVGAGI. The CDR3 reads CASSYFSGTYNEQFF. The CDR3 DNA is TGTGCCAGCAGTTACTTTAGCGGAACCTACAATGAGCAGTTCTTC.

V gene TRBV19 combines with J gene TRBJ1-2; tentatively, D is TRBD1 (6 bases). The germline V and J ends were trimmed by 3 bases and 8 bases, with 16 bases remaining between them. CDR1 and CDR2 from the germline V gene are LNHDA and SQIVND (reference sequence). The CDR3 is made up of 14 amino acids. The CDR3 coding sequence is TGTGCCAGTAGTATTGATGGGGGCTTTTCGGGCTACACCTTC. It translates to CASSIDGGFSGYTF. Supplemented by reference TRBV19 and TRBJ1-2, the full variable domain reads DGGITQSPKYLFRKEGQNVTLSCEQNLNHDAMYWYRQDPGQGLRLIYYSQIVNDFQKGDIAEGYSVSREKKESFPLTVTSAQKNPTAFYLCASSIDGGFSGYTFGSGTRLTVV.

This chain uses TRBV24-1 with TRBJ2-7, with 8 positions matching TRBD1. Germline V CDR1 and CDR2: KGHDR, SFDVKD. The CDR3 runs to 15 residues. Trimming took 5 bases from V and 2 from J; bases not matched to a gene: 7. The CDR3 spells CATSGPGTGTYEQYF. CDR3 nucleotides: TGTGCCACCAGTGGTCCCGGGACAGGTACCTACGAGCAGTACTTC.